This T cell receptor beta chain was identified in a study of beta chain features in type 1 diabetes. Study observations and caveats: When Type 1 diabetes patients were examined, their TCRB CDR3s proved moderately but significantly shorter in all four CD4+ subsets.

The CDR3 covers 14 residues. Per germline, CDR1 SNHLY and CDR2 FYNNEI. Trimming pared 6 bases from V and 2 bases from J, leaving 11 bases between. This clone was seen a single time. As yet, its antigen is unknown. Of the isolated RNA, all was reverse transcribed, and so the sequenced material was expressed TCRB transcripts. Some clones are missing from TCRdb's copy, which holds only in-frame ones; the method was immunoSEQ multiplex PCR. Altogether tens of thousands of clones are present, almost 70% being singletons, with the ten largest covering around 2%. This clonotype was obtained from a woman in her forties in good health. Specimen: Tregs from blood. The rearrangement uses TRBV2 and TRBJ1-5; D is ambiguous. CDR3 DNA: TGTGCCAGCAGGGCAGCCGCGGGCAATCAGCCCCAGCATTTT. Translating it yields CASRAAAGNQPQHF.